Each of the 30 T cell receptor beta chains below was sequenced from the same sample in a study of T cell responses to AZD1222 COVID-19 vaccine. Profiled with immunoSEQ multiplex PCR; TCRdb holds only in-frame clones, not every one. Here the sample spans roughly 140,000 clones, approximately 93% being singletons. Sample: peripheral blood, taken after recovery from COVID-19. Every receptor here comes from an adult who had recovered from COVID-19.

The CDR3 sequence is CASSPTTNTEAFF. CDR3 DNA: TGTGCCAGCAGCCCCACAACGAACACTGAAGCTTTCTTT. V and J are TRBV14 and TRBJ1-1; D is undetermined. Between the trimmed V and J ends, which lost 4 bases and 1 base, there was a span of 7 bases. This CDR3 contains 13 residues. The germline V gene has CDR1 SGHDN and CDR2 FVKESK.

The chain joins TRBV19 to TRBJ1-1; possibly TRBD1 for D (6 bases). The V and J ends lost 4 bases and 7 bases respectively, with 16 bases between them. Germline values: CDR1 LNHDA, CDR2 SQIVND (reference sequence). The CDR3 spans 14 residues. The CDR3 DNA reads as TGTGCCAGTAGTAATGGATACAGGGCCGGTGAAGCTTTCTTT. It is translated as CASSNGYRAGEAFF.

The CDR3 nucleotides are TGTGCCAGCAGCCCCGGGACTAGCGGGAGGTGGGGATCAGATACGCAGTATTTT. Translated: CASSPGTSGRWGSDTQYF. This chain connects TRBV11-2 to TRBJ2-3; 15 bases map to TRBD2. The J segment lost 4 bases and the V segment lost 5 bases, leaving 10 bases of the junction unmatched. The CDR3 contains 18 residues. Germline V gene data show CDR1 as SGHAT and CDR2 as FQNNGV.

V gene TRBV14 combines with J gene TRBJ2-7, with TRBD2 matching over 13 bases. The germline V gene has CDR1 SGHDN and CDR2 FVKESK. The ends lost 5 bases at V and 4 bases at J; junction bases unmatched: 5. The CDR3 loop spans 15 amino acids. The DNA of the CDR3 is TGTGCCAGCAGCTCCCGACTAGCGGGAGGTTACGAGCAGTACTTC. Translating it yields CASSSRLAGGYEQYF.

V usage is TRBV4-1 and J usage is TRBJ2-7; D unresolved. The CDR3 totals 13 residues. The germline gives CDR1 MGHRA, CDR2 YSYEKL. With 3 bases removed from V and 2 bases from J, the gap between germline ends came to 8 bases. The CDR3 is CASSQYLAYEQYF. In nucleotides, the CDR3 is TGCGCCAGCAGCCAGTACTTAGCCTACGAGCAGTACTTC.

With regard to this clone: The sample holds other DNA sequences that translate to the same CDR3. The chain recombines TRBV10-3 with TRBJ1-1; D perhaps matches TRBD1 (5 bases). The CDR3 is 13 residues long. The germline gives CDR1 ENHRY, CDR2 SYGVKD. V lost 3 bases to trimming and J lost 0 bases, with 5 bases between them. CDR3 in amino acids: CAISDRVNTEAFF. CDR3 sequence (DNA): TGTGCCATCAGTGACAGGGTGAACACTGAAGCTTTCTTT.

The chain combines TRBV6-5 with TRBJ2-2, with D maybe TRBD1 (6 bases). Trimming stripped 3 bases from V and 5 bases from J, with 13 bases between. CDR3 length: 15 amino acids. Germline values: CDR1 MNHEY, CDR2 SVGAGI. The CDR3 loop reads CASSYGGRGTGELFF. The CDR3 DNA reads TGTGCCAGCAGTTATGGTGGCAGGGGAACCGGGGAGCTGTTTTTT.

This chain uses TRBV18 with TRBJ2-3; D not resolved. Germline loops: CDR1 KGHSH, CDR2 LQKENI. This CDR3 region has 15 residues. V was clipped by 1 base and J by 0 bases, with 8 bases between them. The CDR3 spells CASSPRDRSTDTQYF. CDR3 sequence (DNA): TGTGCCAGCTCACCACGGGATAGGAGCACAGATACGCAGTATTTT.

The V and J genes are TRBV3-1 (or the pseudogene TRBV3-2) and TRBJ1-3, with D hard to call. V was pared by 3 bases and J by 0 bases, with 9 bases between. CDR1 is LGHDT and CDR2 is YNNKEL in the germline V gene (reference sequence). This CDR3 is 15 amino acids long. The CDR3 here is CASSQGNPSGNTIYF. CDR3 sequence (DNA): TGTGCCAGCAGCCAGGGCAATCCCTCTGGAAACACCATATATTTT.

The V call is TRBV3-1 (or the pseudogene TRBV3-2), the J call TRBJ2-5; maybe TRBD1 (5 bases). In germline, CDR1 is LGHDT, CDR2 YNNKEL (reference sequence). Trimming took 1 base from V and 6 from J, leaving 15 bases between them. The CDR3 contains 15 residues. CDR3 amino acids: CASSQGGQGYKTQYF. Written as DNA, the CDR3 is TGTGCCAGCAGCCAAGGAGGTCAGGGTTACAAGACCCAGTACTTC.

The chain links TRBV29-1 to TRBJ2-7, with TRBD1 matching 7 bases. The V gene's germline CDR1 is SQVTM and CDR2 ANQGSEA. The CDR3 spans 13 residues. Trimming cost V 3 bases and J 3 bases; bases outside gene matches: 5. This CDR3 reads CSVDGQGDYEQYF. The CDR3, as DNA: TGCAGCGTTGATGGCCAGGGGGACTACGAGCAGTACTTC.

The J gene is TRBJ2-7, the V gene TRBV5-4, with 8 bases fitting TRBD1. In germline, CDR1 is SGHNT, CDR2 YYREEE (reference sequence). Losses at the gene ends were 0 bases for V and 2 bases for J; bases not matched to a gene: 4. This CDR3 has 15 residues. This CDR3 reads CASSLDRGLPYEQYF. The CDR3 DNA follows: TGTGCCAGCAGCTTGGACAGGGGGTTACCCTACGAGCAGTACTTC.

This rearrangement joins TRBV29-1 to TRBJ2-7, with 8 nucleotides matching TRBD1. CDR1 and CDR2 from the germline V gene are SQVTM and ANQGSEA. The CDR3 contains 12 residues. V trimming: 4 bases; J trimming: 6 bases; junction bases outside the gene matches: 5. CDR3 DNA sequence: TGCAGCGTTGGTGGACAGGGAGTCGAGCAGTACTTC. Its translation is CSVGGQGVEQYF.

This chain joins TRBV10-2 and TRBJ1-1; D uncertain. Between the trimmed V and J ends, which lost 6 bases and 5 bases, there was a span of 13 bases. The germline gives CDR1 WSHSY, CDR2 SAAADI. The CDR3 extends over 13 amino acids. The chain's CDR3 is CASSAGRETEAFF. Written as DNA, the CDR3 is TGCGCCAGCAGCGCTGGGAGGGAGACTGAAGCTTTCTTT.

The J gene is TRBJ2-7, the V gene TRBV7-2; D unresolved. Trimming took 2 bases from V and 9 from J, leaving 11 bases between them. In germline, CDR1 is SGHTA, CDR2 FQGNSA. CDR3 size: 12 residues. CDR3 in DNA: TGTGCCAGCAGCTTAACTACTGTGGGGCAGTACTTC. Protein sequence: CASSLTTVGQYF.

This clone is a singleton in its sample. CDR3 residues: CASSQQDGAGEKLFF. The CDR3 region has the DNA TGTGCCAGCAGTCAGCAGGACGGTGCAGGGGAAAAACTGTTTTTT. The chain carries TRBV6-2 or TRBV6-3 and TRBJ1-4; D perhaps matches TRBD1 (5 bases). Trimming took 5 bases from V and 8 from J, leaving 18 bases between them. Germline assignment: CDR1 MNHEY and CDR2 SVGEGT. The CDR3 is 15 amino acids.

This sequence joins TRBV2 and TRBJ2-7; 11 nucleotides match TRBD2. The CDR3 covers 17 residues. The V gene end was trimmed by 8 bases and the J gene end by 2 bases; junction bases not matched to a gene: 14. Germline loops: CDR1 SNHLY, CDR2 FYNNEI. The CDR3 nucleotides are TGTGCCAGCCGCGGACTAGCGGGTTCGTCGGTTACCTACGAGCAGTACTTC. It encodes CASRGLAGSSVTYEQYF.

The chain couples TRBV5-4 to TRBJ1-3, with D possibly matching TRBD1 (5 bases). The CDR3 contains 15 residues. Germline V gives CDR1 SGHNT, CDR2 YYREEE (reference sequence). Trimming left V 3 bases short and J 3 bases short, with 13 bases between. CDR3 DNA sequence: TGTGCCAGCAGCTCCGAGTCGGGGGGTGGAAACACCATATATTTT. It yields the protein CASSSESGGGNTIYF.

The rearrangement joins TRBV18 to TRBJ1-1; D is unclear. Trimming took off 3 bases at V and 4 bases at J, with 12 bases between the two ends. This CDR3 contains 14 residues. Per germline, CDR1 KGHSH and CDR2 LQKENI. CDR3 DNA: TGTGCCAGCTCACCGGGCGGGAGTGTCACTGAAGCTTTCTTT. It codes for CASSPGGSVTEAFF.

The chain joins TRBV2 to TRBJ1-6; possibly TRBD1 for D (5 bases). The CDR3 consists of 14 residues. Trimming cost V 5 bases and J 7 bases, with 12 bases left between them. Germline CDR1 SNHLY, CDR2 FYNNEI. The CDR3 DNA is TGTGCCAGCAGTATTGGGGGAGAGAATTCACCCCTCCACTTT. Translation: CASSIGGENSPLHF.

The CDR3 protein is CASSVMGAMNTEAFF. CDR3 bases: TGTGCCAGCAGCGTCATGGGGGCGATGAACACTGAAGCTTTCTTT. V gene TRBV9 combines with J gene TRBJ1-1; TRBD1 might be the D (6 bases). With 2 bases removed from V and 0 bases from J, the gap between germline ends came to 11 bases. Germline CDR1 SGDLS, CDR2 YYNGEE. CDR3 size: 15 residues.

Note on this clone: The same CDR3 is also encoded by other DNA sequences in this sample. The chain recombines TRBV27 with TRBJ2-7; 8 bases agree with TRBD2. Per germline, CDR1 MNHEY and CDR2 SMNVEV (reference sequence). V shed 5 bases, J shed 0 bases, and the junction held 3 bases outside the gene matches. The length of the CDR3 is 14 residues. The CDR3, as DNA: TGTGCCAGCAGTCCGGGACTAGGCTCCTACGAGCAGTACTTC. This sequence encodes CASSPGLGSYEQYF.

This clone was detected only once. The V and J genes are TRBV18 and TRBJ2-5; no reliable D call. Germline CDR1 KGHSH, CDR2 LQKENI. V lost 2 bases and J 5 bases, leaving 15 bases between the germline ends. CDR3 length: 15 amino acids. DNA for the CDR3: TGTGCCAGCTCACCAATGGACGGTGGTCAGGAGACCCAGTACTTC. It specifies CASSPMDGGQETQYF.

This chain's CDR3 is CASSPETGGGKAFF. In DNA form, the CDR3 reads TGTGCCAGCAGTCCCGAGACAGGGGGGGGGAAAGCTTTCTTT. V is TRBV28 and J is TRBJ1-1; TRBD1 aligns across 9 bases. Germline-derived CDR1 and CDR2 are MDHEN and SYDVKM. J lost 9 bases, V lost 5 bases, and 10 bases had no gene match. CDR3 size: 14 residues.

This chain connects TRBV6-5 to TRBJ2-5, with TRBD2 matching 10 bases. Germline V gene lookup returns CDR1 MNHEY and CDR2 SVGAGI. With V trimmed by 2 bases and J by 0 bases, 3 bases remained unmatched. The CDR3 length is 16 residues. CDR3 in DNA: TGTGCCAGCAGTTACGCCGGACTAGCGGACCAAGAGACCCAGTACTTC. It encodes CASSYAGLADQETQYF.

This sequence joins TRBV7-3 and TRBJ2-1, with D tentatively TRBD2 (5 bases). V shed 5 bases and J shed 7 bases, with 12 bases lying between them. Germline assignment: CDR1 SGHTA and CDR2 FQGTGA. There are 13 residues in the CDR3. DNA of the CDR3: TGTGCCAGCAGCGCGGTAGCGCTAAATGAGCAGTTCTTC. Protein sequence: CASSAVALNEQFF.

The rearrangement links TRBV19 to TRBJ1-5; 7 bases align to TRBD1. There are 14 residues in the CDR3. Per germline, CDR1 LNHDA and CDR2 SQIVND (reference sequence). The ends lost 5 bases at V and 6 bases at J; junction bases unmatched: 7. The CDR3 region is CASSPGGGGQPQHF. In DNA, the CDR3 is TGTGCCAGTAGTCCAGGGGGGGGAGGTCAGCCCCAGCATTTT.

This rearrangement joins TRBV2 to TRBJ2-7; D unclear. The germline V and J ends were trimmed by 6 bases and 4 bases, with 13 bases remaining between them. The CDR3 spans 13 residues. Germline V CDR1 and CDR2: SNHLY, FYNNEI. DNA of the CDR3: TGTGCCAGCAGGAGACAAGAACCTTACGAGCAGTACTTC. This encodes CASRRQEPYEQYF.

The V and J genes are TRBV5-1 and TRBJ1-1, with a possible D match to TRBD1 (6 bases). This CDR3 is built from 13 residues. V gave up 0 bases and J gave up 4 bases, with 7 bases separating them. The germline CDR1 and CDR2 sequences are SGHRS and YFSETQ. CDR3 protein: CASSLVRGTEAFF. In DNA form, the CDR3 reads TGCGCCAGCAGCTTGGTCAGGGGCACTGAAGCTTTCTTT. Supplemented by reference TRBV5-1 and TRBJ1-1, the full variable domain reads KAGVTQTPRYLIKTRGQQVTLSCSPISGHRSVSWYQQTPGQGLQFLFEYFSETQRNKGNFPGRFSGRQFSNSRSEMNVSTLELGDSALYLCASSLVRGTEAFFGQGTRLTVV.

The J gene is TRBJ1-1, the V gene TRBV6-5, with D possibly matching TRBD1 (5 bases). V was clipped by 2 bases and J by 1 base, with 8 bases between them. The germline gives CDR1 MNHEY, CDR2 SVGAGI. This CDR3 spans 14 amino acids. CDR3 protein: CASSYSRGNTEAFF. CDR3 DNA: TGTGCCAGCAGTTACAGTAGGGGGAACACTGAAGCTTTCTTT.